The text below deals with one TCR beta chain. The antigen remains unidentified. The primer mix had 60 Vbeta and 13 Jbeta primers. Profiled with immunoSEQ multiplex PCR; TCRdb holds only in-frame clones, not every one. Of about 140,000 clones in the sample, about 71% were seen once. The data originate from a study of cytomegalovirus exposure and HLA in healthy donors. Whole-study results and caveats: Researchers reportedly found TCR beta sequences accurately predicted most subjects' HLA-A and HLA-B alleles.

Healthy individuals who donated bone marrow served as the donors. Donors had nominal health at sampling but likely had unrecorded immune exposures. V lost 0 bases and J lost 7, with 15 bases in between. The germline gives CDR1 MNHEY, CDR2 SVGAGI. The CDR3 consists of 15 residues. Source material: PBMCs. The sequence was obtained from a woman aged 55-69 years in good health and CMV-seropositive. The V gene is TRBV6-5, the J gene TRBJ1-2; D is undetermined. As DNA, the CDR3 is TGTGCCAGCAGTTACTCTTCCTTCGGGTTGGGTGGCTACACCTTC. Its translation is CASSYSSFGLGGYTF.